Listed below are T cell receptor beta chains from one sample, sequenced in a study of blood T cells in healthy people across ages. TCRdb fed the 5' RACE reads into MiXCR, producing one record per CDR3 protein. The table shows about 640,000 distinct CDR3 sequences, with roughly three fifths occurring only once. Material for sequencing was blood. The source of these receptors is a man aged 60-69 years in good health. CDR3s include the opening cysteine and the closing phenylalanine or tryptophan. Each record gives: D gene, V gene, J gene, clone size, CDR3 DNA, CDR3 protein. The D gene is left open where the match is weak. Clone size is given for some rows only: seen once, a few or many times, or a class if the clone is expanded.

.	TRBV3-1	TRBJ2-3	.	TGTGCCAGCAGCCAAGCGGGACCCCGCACAGATACGCAGTATTTT	CASSQAGPRTDTQYF
.	TRBV9	TRBJ2-5	.	TGTGCCAGCAGCGTATCCCTAGGTCGTAGCGGCCAAGAGACCCAGTACTTC	CASSVSLGRSGQETQYF
.	TRBV4-1	TRBJ2-5	few	TGCGCCAGCAGCCCTAGACTAGAAGAGACCCAGTACTTC	CASSPRLEETQYF
.	TRBV7-2	TRBJ2-5	.	TGTGCCAGCAGAGGGCGGACGTACCAAGAGACCCAGTACTTC	CASRGRTYQETQYF
TRBD2	TRBV7-9	TRBJ2-1	.	TGTGCCAGTCAACTAGCGGGGGTTTACAATGAGCAGTTCTTC	CASQLAGVYNEQFF
TRBD2	TRBV4-1	TRBJ2-1	few	TGCGCCAGCAGCCAGGATTGGGGGGGGAGCTCCTACAATGAGCAGTTCTTC	CASSQDWGGSSYNEQFF
TRBD1	TRBV14	TRBJ2-5	.	TGTGCCAGCAGCCAACCCGGGACAGATCAAGAGACCCAGTACTTC	CASSQPGTDQETQYF
.	TRBV6-5	TRBJ1-1	.	TGTGCCAGCGGGGTGAACACTGAAGCTTTCTTT	CASGVNTEAFF
.	TRBV10-1	TRBJ2-7	.	TGCGCCACCGTCTCGGAAGGGGTATGGGCCTACGAGCAGTACTTC	CATVSEGVWAYEQYF
TRBD1	TRBV7-6	TRBJ1-2	.	TGTGCCAGCAGCTTAGGGGGGGACAGGGGTTTTGGCTACACCTTC	CASSLGGDRGFGYTF
.	TRBV3-1	TRBJ1-1	.	TGTGCCAGCAGCCAAGGCTGGGCTGAAGCTTTCTTT	CASSQGWAEAFF
.	TRBV7-9	TRBJ2-5	few	TGTGCCAGCAGCTTTCCTAGAGAGACCCAGTACTTC	CASSFPRETQYF
.	TRBV12-3/TRBV12-4	TRBJ2-3	.	TGTGCCAGCAGTTTAGGACAGAGGGACCCAGATACGCAGTATTTT	CASSLGQRDPDTQYF
TRBD2	TRBV3-1	TRBJ2-1	few	TGTGCCAGCAGCCCTGGGACTAGCGGGGGCGCATGGTTCTTC	CASSPGTSGGAWFF
.	TRBV20-1	TRBJ1-4	.	TGCAGCCGAGCGGGGTCTTGGGGAAAACTGTTTTTT	CSRAGSWGKLFF
TRBD2	TRBV5-1	TRBJ2-2	.	TGCGCCAGCAGCTTGGCCCCGGGACTAGCGAACACCGGGGAGCTGTTTTTT	CASSLAPGLANTGELFF
.	TRBV20-1	TRBJ2-1	.	TGCAGTGCTAGAGATCAGGGGGGGAGGAGCTCCTACAATGAGCAGTTCTTC	CSARDQGGRSSYNEQFF
.	TRBV20-1	TRBJ2-3	.	TGCAGTGCTAGAGATTTAGGACGGGGGTGGTTAGATACGCAGTATTTT	CSARDLGRGWLDTQYF
TRBD1	TRBV6-1	TRBJ2-7	.	TGTGCCAGCATTCGAACTGGACAGGTATTATACGAGCAGTACTTC	CASIRTGQVLYEQYF
TRBD2	TRBV7-2	TRBJ2-5	few	TGTGCCAGCAGCTTAGATGCTAGCGGGGGGGGAGAGACCCAGTACTTC	CASSLDASGGGETQYF
TRBD2	TRBV3-1	TRBJ2-5	.	TGTGCCAGCAGCCAAGATGTTTCGGGGGGGCGTCAGACCCAGTACTTC	CASSQDVSGGRQTQYF
.	TRBV29-1	TRBJ2-7	once	TGCAGCGGTGGAGAGAACTACGAGCAGTACTTC	CSGGENYEQYF
TRBD1	TRBV9	TRBJ1-1	.	TGTGCCAGCAGCGTAGGGACAGGGCTCGGGAACACTGAAGCTTTCTTT	CASSVGTGLGNTEAFF
.	TRBV6-6	TRBJ1-1	.	TGTGCCAGCAGTGCGGGGCTGGTTGACACTGAAGCTTTCTTT	CASSAGLVDTEAFF
.	TRBV6-5	TRBJ2-7	.	TGTGCCAGCAGTTACGGGCGTGGTCGGGGGTACGAGCAGTACTTC	CASSYGRGRGYEQYF
.	TRBV5-5	TRBJ2-5	.	TGTGCCAGCAGCTTGTCGATCGTTCGGCAAGAGACCCAGTACTTC	CASSLSIVRQETQYF
.	TRBV5-6	TRBJ2-5	few	TGTGCCAGCAGCTTGGTGGGGGGCGCCAAAGAGACCCAGTACTTC	CASSLVGGAKETQYF
.	TRBV29-1	TRBJ2-1	few	TGCACCGCTTCCGCCGGGAACTCCTACAATGAGCAGTTCTTC	CTASAGNSYNEQFF
.	TRBV13	TRBJ2-3	.	TGTGCCAGCAGCGCAGGACAGCCTATCACAGATACGCAGTATTTT	CASSAGQPITDTQYF
.	TRBV5-1	TRBJ2-5	.	TGCGCCAGCAGCCCCACCGTGGGGGTCCAAGAGACCCAGTACTTC	CASSPTVGVQETQYF
.	TRBV7-9	TRBJ2-7	few	TGTGCCAGCAGCTCGGGATTCCAGGCCTACGAGCAGTACTTC	CASSSGFQAYEQYF
.	TRBV7-2	TRBJ2-5	few	TGTGCCAGCAGCTTAGGACTAGAGAGCGAGACCCAGTACTTC	CASSLGLESETQYF
TRBD2	TRBV10-3	TRBJ2-7	.	TGTGCCATCAGCCTCGGGACTAGCGGGGGATACGAGCAGTACTTC	CAISLGTSGGYEQYF
.	TRBV7-2	TRBJ2-7	.	TGTGCCAGCAGCCTCCGACTAGGCCCCTCCTACGAGCAGTACTTC	CASSLRLGPSYEQYF
.	TRBV12-3/TRBV12-4	TRBJ1-2	few	TGTGCCAGCAGTCGTGCCCGGGCGAGCTATGGCTACACCTTC	CASSRARASYGYTF
.	TRBV20-1	TRBJ2-7	few	TGCAGTGCTCTGGACCCCAGGGCCCCCTACGAGCAGTACTTC	CSALDPRAPYEQYF
.	TRBV4-1	TRBJ2-1	few	TGCGCCAGCAGCCAAGGATCGGGATACAATGAGCAGTTCTTC	CASSQGSGYNEQFF
TRBD1	TRBV24-1	TRBJ2-5	.	TGTGCCACCAGTGCTCCGGACAGGGGGGGAGAGACCCAGTACTTC	CATSAPDRGGETQYF
.	TRBV10-3	TRBJ2-6	.	TGTGCCATCAGTGACCAGTTCGCCGGGAGCTCTGGGGCCAACGTCCTGACTTTC	CAISDQFAGSSGANVLTF
TRBD1	TRBV4-2	TRBJ2-5	.	TGTGCCAGCAGCGACGACAGGGGGTTGGGTTTGGAGACCCAGTACTTC	CASSDDRGLGLETQYF
.	TRBV4-2	TRBJ2-2	.	TGTGCCAGCAGCCAAGAGGGACTTTTGACCGGGGAGCTGTTTTTT	CASSQEGLLTGELFF
.	TRBV5-1	TRBJ1-1	once	TGCGCCAGCAGCTTGGCCTGGGGGGACACTGAAGCTTTCTTT	CASSLAWGDTEAFF
.	TRBV15	TRBJ1-2	.	TGTGCCACCAGCAGAGATAGGACTGAACCTGTGGGCTACACCTTC	CATSRDRTEPVGYTF
.	TRBV2	TRBJ1-2	.	TGTGCCAGCAGTGATAACAGAGTTGGCTACACCTTC	CASSDNRVGYTF
.	TRBV12-3/TRBV12-4	TRBJ2-6	few	TGTGCCAGCGAGGGCCGAAGGTCCGGGGCCAACGTCCTGACTTTC	CASEGRRSGANVLTF
.	TRBV20-1	TRBJ1-2	.	TGCAGTGCTAGAGCAGATTCTAACTATGGCTACACCTTC	CSARADSNYGYTF
.	TRBV20-1	TRBJ1-6	.	TGCAGTGCTAGAGTCGTTAAGACCGTGTATAATTCACCCCTCCACTTT	CSARVVKTVYNSPLHF
.	TRBV29-1	TRBJ2-1	.	TGCAGCGCGAATACATACAATGAGCAGTTCTTC	CSANTYNEQFF
.	TRBV29-1	TRBJ1-1	.	TGCGGCGTTGGGGCGGCTATGAACACTGAAGCTTTCTTT	CGVGAAMNTEAFF
.	TRBV5-1	TRBJ1-1	once	TGCGCCGGCACTGTCGACAGCGCCTCCGGTGAAGCTTTCTTT	CAGTVDSASGEAFF
TRBD1	TRBV29-1	TRBJ1-2	.	TGCAGCGGCCGACAGGGCTCTGGCTACACCTTC	CSGRQGSGYTF